This T cell receptor beta chain emerged from a study of metastatic and nonmetastatic thyroid tumors. Study at large: Across blood and tumor or nodule tissue, repertoires from malignant and benign thyroid patients were compared with one another.

Original handling: A classifier for distant metastasis in papillary thyroid cancer was constructed using CDR3 differences observed across clinicopathological groups. With MiXCR, TCRdb called clones anew from the PCR reads. TCRdb's processing, not the study's, gives the V and J calls here. This sample yields approximately 17,000 clones, of which around a quarter are seen a single time; about 13% belongs to the top ten. The study's findings and limits: For both blood and tumor, malignant thyroid tumors reportedly showed significantly higher TCR beta diversity than benign nodules did.

On this clone: Its target is not known.

All patients reached thyroid surgery having received no treatment beforehand. Trimming cost V 1 base and J 4 bases; bases outside gene matches: 8. This CDR3 contains 17 residues. Germline V CDR1 and CDR2: SGHDN, FVKESK. The TCR comes from a female donor with papillary thyroid cancer or a benign thyroid nodule (not recorded which). Some clones in this sample may be carry-over from other donors' samples. Sequenced: adjacent normal tissue. The chain carries TRBV14 and TRBJ2-2; 8 positions match TRBD1. The CDR3 DNA sequence: TGTGCCAGCAGCCAAGGATTAGGGACAGGTCGCACCGGGGAGCTGTTTTTT. Its protein is CASSQGLGTGRTGELFF.